These T cell receptor beta chains were read from a single sample in a study of blood T cell repertoires in COVID-19. The repertoire was sequenced with immunoSEQ multiplex PCR; TCRdb's copy has only in-frame clones and lacks some. The profile shows fewer than 250,000 clones, approximately 91% of them singletons. Sample: peripheral blood. These receptors were taken from a man between 25 and 39 years old with COVID-19, enrolled during active disease. CDR3s include the opening cysteine and the closing phenylalanine or tryptophan. A D gene is named only where the DNA matches it firmly.

TRBV4-1	TRBJ1-2	TRBD1	CASSQEGGQGVWGYTF
TRBV11-2	TRBJ2-2	TRBD2	CASSPLAGVNTGELFF
TRBV5-1	TRBJ1-4	TRBD1	CASSIGTVATNEKLFF
TRBV27	TRBJ1-6	NA	CASRETVFNSPLHF
TRBV7-2	TRBJ2-5	NA	CASGLTETQYF
TRBV30	TRBJ2-1	TRBD2	CAWSGLAGYNEQFF
TRBV4-1	TRBJ2-5	NA	CASSQGGSRGTAETQYF
TRBV5-1	TRBJ1-3	NA	CASSEGLSGNTIYF
TRBV3-1/TRBV3-2	TRBJ2-5	NA	CASSPPRGKYQETQYF
TRBV15	TRBJ2-2	TRBD1	CATSREGTGGTGELFF
TRBV7-9	TRBJ2-1	NA	CASSWSAGSDEQFF
TRBV10-3	TRBJ2-7	NA	CAISRGQGRSAGGIYEQYF
TRBV6-5	TRBJ1-5	NA	CASSEGVHSNQPQHF
TRBV7-6	TRBJ2-2	NA	CASSSQSGINTGELFF
TRBV5-5	TRBJ2-5	NA	CASTRADSQETQYF
TRBV30	TRBJ1-1	NA	CAWTRDNVEAFF
TRBV6-1	TRBJ2-5	TRBD2	CASSEGPSGGGLETQYF
TRBV2	TRBJ1-1	TRBD1	CAGRDRGDPRNTEAFF
TRBV5-1	TRBJ1-2	NA	CASSSGGRDYGYTF
TRBV27	TRBJ1-6	NA	CASSLWARSPLHF
TRBV19	TRBJ1-4	NA	CASSIGRAEEKLFF
TRBV6-2/TRBV6-3	TRBJ1-5	NA	CASSQGNNQPQHF
TRBV30	TRBJ1-4	TRBD1	CAWSVGRSGTGFEKLFF
TRBV6-5	TRBJ2-1	NA	CASRDSKTYNEQFF
TRBV19	TRBJ1-3	NA	CASSITLSSGNTIYF
TRBV24-1	TRBJ1-5	NA	CATSEDRPNQPQHF
TRBV7-9	TRBJ1-4	NA	CASSMNAGQGLDEKLFF
TRBV30	TRBJ2-1	NA	CAWSVVGQGSYNEQFF
TRBV7-2	TRBJ1-1	TRBD1	CASSPNRGATEAFF
TRBV15	TRBJ1-2	TRBD1	CATSTRDRGGNYGYTF
TRBV7-6	TRBJ2-5	TRBD2	CASSLGGVAGGQETQYF